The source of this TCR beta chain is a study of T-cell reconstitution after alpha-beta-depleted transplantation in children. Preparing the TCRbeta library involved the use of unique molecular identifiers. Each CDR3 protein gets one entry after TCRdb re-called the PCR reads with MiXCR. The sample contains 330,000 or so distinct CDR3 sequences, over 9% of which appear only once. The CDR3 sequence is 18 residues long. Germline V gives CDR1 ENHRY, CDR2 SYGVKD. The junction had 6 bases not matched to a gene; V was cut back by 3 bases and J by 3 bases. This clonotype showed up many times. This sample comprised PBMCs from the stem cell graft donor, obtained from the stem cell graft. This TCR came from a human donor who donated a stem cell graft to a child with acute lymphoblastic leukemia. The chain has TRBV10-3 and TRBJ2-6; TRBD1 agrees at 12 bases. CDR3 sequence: CAISDPGTGGFGANVLTF. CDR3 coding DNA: TGTGCCATCAGTGACCCCGGGACAGGGGGCTTTGGGGCCAACGTCCTGACTTTC.